This T cell receptor beta chain was sequenced in a study of spatial heterogeneity in lung cancer. TCRdb processed the 5' RACE reads anew with MiXCR; each CDR3 protein has one entry. Among around 10,000 distinct CDR3 sequences listed, 21% were seen once. The CDR3 length is 14 residues. Germline V gives CDR1 SGHTA, CDR2 FQGTGA. V was shortened by 3 bases and J by 3 bases, with 9 bases between the two germline ends. Time point indicated: blood at routine non-recurrence follow-up after resection. This clonotype was seen a handful of times. This receptor was obtained from a male donor with early-stage non-small cell lung cancer. The chain has TRBV7-3 and TRBJ1-5; tentatively, D is TRBD1 (6 bases). The sample was PBMCs, taken at follow-up. CDR3 nucleotide sequence: TGTGCCAGCAGCTTTGGGGACAACAATCAGCCCCAGCATTTT. Translation gives CASSFGDNNQPQHF.